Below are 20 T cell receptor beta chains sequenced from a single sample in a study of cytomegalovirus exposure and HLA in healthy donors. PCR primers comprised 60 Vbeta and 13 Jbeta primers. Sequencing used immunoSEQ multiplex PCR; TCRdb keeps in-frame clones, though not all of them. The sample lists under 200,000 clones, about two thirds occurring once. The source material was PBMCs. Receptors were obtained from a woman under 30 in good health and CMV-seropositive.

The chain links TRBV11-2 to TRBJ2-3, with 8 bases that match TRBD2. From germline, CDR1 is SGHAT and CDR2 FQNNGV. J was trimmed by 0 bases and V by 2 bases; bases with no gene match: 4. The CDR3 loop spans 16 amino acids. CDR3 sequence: CASSLLAGGSTDTQYF. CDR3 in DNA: TGTGCCAGCAGCTTATTGGCGGGGGGAAGCACAGATACGCAGTATTTT.

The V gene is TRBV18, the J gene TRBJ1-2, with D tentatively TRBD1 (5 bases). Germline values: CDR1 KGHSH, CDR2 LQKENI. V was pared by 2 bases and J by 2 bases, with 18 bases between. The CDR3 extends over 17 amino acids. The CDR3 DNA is TGTGCCAGCTCACCAATAGCAGGGCGTACAGCGAACTATGGCTACACCTTC. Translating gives CASSPIAGRTANYGYTF.

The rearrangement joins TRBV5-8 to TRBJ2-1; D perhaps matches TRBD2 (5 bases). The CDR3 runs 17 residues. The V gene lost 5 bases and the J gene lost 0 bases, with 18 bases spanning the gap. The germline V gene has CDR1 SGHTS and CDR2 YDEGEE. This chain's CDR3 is CASRPLLAQSSYNEQFF. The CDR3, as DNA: TGTGCCAGCAGACCTCTGTTAGCGCAAAGCTCCTACAATGAGCAGTTCTTC.

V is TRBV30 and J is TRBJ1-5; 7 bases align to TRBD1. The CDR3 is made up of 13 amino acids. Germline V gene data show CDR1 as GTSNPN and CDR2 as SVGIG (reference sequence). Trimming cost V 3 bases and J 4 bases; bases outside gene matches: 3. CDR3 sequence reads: CAWSQDRNQPQHF. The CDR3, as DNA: TGTGCCTGGAGCCAGGACAGGAATCAGCCCCAGCATTTT.

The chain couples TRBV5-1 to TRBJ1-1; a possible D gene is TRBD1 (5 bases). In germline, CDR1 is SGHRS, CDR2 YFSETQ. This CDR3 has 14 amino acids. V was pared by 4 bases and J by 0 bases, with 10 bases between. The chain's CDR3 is CASSPRALNTEAFF. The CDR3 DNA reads TGCGCCAGCAGCCCCAGGGCCCTGAACACTGAAGCTTTCTTT.

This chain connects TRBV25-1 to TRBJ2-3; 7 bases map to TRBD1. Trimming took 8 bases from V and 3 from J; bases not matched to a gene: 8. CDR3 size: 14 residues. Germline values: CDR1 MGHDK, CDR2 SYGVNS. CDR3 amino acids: CASGETGRTDTQYF. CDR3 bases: TGTGCCAGCGGGGAGACAGGGCGGACAGATACGCAGTATTTT.

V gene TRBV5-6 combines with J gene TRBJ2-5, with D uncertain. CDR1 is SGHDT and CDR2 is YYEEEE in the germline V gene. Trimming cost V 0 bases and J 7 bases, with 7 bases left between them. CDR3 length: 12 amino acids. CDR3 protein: CASSLGGRTQYF. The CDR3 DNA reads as TGTGCCAGCAGCTTGGGTGGGCGGACCCAGTACTTC.

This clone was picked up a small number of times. The DNA of the CDR3 is TGTGCCAAGGGGGACAGGGAGGGGACTGAAGCTTTCTTT. This encodes CAKGDREGTEAFF. The V call is TRBV21-1, the J call TRBJ1-1; the listed D gene, TRBD1, was not tested against the DNA. TRBV21-1 corresponds to a pseudogene. The CDR3 covers 13 residues.

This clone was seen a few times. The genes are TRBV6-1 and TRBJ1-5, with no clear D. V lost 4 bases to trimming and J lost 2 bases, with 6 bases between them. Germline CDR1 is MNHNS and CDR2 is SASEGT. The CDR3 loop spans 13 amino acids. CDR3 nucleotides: TGTGCCAGCAGTGGGCTGGGCAATCAGCCCCAGCATTTT. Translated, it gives CASSGLGNQPQHF.

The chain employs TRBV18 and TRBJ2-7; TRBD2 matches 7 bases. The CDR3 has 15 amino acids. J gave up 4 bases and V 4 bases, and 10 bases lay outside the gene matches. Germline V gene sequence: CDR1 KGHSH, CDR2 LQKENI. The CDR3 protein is CASSQNGGNRYEQYF. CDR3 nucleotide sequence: TGTGCCAGCTCACAGAACGGGGGGAACAGGTACGAGCAGTACTTC.

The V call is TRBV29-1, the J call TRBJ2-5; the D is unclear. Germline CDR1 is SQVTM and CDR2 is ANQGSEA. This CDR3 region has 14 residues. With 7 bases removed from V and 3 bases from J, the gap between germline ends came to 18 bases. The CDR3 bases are TGCAGCGCCTCGAGGCGGATTTTCAAAGAGACCCAGTACTTC. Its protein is CSASRRIFKETQYF.

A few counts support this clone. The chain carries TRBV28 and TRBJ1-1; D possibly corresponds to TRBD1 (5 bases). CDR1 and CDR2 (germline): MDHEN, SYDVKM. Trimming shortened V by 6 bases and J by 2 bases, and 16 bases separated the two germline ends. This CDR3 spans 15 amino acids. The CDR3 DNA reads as TGTGCCAGCAGAGGGGTACCGAGCTTCAACACTGAAGCTTTCTTT. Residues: CASRGVPSFNTEAFF.

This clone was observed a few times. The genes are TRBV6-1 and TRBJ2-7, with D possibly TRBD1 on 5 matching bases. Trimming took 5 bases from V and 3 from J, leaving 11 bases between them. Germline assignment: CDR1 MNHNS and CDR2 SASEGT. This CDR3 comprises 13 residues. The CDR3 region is CASSLDRLYEQYF. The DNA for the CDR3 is TGTGCCAGCAGTTTAGACAGACTCTACGAGCAGTACTTC.

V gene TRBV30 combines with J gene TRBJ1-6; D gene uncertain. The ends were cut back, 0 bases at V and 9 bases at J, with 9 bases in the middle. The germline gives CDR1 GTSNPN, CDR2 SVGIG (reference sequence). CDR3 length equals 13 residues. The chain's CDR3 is CAWSVRGSSPLHF. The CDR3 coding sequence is TGTGCCTGGAGTGTACGGGGATCTTCACCCCTCCACTTT.

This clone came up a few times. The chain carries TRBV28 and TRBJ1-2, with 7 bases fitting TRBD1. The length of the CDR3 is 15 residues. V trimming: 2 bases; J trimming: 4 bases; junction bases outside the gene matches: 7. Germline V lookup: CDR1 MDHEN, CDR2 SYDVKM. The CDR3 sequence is CASSLGQGVSYGYTF. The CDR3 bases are TGTGCCAGCAGTTTAGGGCAGGGGGTTAGCTATGGCTACACCTTC.

As DNA, the CDR3 is TGTGCCAGCACGGCACGGGGGACCCAGTACTTC. Its translation is CASTARGTQYF. The chain uses TRBV19 and TRBJ2-5; possibly TRBD2 for D (5 bases). Deletions cut 9 bases from V and 7 bases from J, with 12 bases between. CDR1 is LNHDA, CDR2 SQIVND, per germline (reference sequence). The CDR3 contains 11 residues.

The chain's CDR3 is CASSFSGNPYNEQFF. CDR3 in DNA: TGTGCCAGCAGTTTCTCCGGGAACCCCTACAATGAGCAGTTCTTC. The rearrangement joins TRBV27 to TRBJ2-1, with D perhaps TRBD2 (5 bases). This CDR3 has 15 residues. Trimming left V 3 bases short and J 2 bases short, with 11 bases between. Germline V gene lookup returns CDR1 MNHEY and CDR2 SMNVEV (reference sequence).

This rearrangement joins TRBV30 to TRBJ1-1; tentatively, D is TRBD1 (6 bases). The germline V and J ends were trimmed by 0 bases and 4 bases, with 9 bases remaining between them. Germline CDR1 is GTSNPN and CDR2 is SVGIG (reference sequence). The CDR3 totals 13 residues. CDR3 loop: CAWSVTGSTEAFF. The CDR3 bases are TGTGCCTGGAGTGTAACAGGGTCCACTGAAGCTTTCTTT.

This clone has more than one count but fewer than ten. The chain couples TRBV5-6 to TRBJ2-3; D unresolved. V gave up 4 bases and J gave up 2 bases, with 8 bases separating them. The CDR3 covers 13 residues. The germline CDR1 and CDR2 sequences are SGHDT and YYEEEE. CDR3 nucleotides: TGTGCCAGCAGCGCGGAGAACACAGATACGCAGTATTTT. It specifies CASSAENTDTQYF.

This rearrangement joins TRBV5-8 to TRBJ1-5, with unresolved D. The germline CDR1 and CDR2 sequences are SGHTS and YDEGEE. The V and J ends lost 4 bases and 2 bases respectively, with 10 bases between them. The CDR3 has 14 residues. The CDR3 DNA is TGTGCCAGCAGCACCCAGTACGGCAATCAGCCCCAGCATTTT. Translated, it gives CASSTQYGNQPQHF.